This TCR beta chain comes out of a study of early T cells in non-severe SARS-CoV-2 infection. General observations from the study: VDJdb matching, biased toward anti-spike CD8 responses, missed private and CD4 specificities.

cDNA molecules, individually, were tagged with unique molecular identifiers. TCRdb re-called the 5' RACE reads with MiXCR, one entry per CDR3 protein. The sample includes fewer than 100,000 distinct CDR3 sequences, approximately 10% seen only once; the top ten take roughly 4.7%. In this sample, this clonotype turned up a few times. What it binds is unknown. CDR1 SNHLY and CDR2 FYNNEI come from the germline V gene. This CDR3 comprises 15 residues. V shed 2 bases, J shed 2 bases, and the junction held 3 bases outside the gene matches. The V call is TRBV2, the J call TRBJ2-3, with 8 bases identical to TRBD1. The source material was whole blood. The sequence was collected from an adult who was a healthcare worker with PCR-confirmed SARS-CoV-2 infection or an uninfected control (not recorded which). CDR3: CASSELDRATDTQYF. The CDR3 DNA reads TGTGCCAGCAGTGAACTGGACAGGGCCACAGATACGCAGTATTTT.